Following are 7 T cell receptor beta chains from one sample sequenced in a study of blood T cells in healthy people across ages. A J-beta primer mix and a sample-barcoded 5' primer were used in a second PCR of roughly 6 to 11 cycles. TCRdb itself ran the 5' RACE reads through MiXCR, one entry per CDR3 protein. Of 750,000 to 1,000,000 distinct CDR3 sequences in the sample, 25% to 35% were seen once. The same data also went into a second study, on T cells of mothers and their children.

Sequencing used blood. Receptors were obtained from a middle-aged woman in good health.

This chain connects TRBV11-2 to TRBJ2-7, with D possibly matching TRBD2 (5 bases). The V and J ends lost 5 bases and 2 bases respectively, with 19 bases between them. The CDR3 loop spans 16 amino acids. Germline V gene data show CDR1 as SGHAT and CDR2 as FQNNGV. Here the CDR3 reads CASSPRGRTYAYEQYF. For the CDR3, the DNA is TGTGCCAGCAGCCCGAGAGGTCGGACTTACGCCTACGAGCAGTACTTC.

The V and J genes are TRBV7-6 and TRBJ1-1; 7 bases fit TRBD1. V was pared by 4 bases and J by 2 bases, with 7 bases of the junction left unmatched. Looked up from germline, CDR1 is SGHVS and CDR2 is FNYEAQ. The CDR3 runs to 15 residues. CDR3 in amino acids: CASSSLQGINTEAFF. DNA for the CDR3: TGTGCCAGCAGCTCGTTACAGGGGATCAACACTGAAGCTTTCTTT.

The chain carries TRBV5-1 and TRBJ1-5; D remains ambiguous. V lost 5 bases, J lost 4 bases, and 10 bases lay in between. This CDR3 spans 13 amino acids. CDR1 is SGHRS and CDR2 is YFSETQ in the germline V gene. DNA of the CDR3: TGCGCCAGCAGAGAGGAACCAAATCAGCCCCAGCATTTT. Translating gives CASREEPNQPQHF.

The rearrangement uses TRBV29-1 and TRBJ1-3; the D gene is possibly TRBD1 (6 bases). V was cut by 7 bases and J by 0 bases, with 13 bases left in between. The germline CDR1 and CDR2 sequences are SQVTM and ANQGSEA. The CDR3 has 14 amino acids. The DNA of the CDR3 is TGCAGCGGGGTACAGGGCAACTCTGGAAACACCATATATTTT. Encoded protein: CSGVQGNSGNTIYF.

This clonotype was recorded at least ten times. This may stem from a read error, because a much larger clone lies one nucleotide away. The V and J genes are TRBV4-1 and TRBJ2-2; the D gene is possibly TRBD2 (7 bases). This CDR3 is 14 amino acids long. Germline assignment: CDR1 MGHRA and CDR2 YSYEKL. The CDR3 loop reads CASSLSGGSGERFF. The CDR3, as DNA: TGCGCCAGCAGCTTGTCGGGGGGCTCCGGGGAGCGGTTTTTT.

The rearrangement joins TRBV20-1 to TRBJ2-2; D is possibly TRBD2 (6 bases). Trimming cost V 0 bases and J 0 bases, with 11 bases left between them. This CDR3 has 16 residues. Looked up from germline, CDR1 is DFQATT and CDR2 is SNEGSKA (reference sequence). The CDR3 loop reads CSARDSSGPNTGELFF. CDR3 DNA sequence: TGCAGTGCTAGAGATAGTAGCGGCCCGAACACCGGGGAGCTGTTTTTT.

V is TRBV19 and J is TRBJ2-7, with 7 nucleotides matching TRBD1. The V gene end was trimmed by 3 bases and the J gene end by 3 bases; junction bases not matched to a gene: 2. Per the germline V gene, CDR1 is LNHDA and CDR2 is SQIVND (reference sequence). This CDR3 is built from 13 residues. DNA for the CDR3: TGTGCCAGTAGTATGGGACAGTACTACGAGCAGTACTTC. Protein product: CASSMGQYYEQYF.